The 16 T cell receptor beta chains in this list originate from one sample, sequenced in a study of shared clonotypes between healthy human individuals. TCRdb's copy holds only in-frame clones and misses some; the assay was immunoSEQ multiplex PCR. The sample holds about 2,500,000 clones, around nine tenths seen once. What was sequenced was naive CD4+ T cells sorted from blood. The sample's subset: CD45RA+ positively selected. These receptors were taken from a man between 18 and 35 years old in good health.

This clone was recorded once. This chain uses TRBV15 with TRBJ2-1; 7 nucleotides agree with TRBD2. The V and J ends lost 4 bases and 14 bases, in that order; junction bases with no gene match: 11. The V gene's germline CDR1 is LNHNV and CDR2 YYDKDF (reference sequence). This CDR3 is 13 amino acids long. CDR3 region: CATSIEAGMGEFF. The CDR3 DNA is TGTGCCACCAGCATAGAAGCGGGAATGGGCGAGTTCTTC.

The chain has TRBV6-6 and TRBJ2-1, with 9 bases that match TRBD1. The CDR3 totals 15 residues. Trimming at V came to 5 bases and at J to 5 bases, leaving 7 bases not matched to a gene. Germline lookup yields CDR1 MNHNY and CDR2 SVGAGI (reference sequence). The CDR3 spells CASSRPGTGNNEQFF. Written as DNA, the CDR3 is TGTGCCAGCAGTCGCCCCGGGACAGGGAACAATGAGCAGTTCTTC.

The J gene is TRBJ1-2, the V gene TRBV5-1; the D is unclear. Germline V gene lookup returns CDR1 SGHRS and CDR2 YFSETQ. This CDR3 has 15 residues. With 5 bases removed from V and 0 bases from J, the gap between germline ends came to 14 bases. CDR3 nucleotides: TGCGCCAGCAGAAAACAGCTTGACCCTAACTATGGCTACACCTTC. Its translation is CASRKQLDPNYGYTF.

CDR3 coding DNA: TGTGCCAGCAGCCTGACAGGGGGGCACACTGAAGCTTTCTTT. Its translation is CASSLTGGHTEAFF. The J gene is TRBJ1-1, the V gene TRBV7-9; 9 bases are a match to TRBD1. CDR1 and CDR2 (germline): SEHNR, FQNEAQ (reference sequence). Trimming cost V 5 bases and J 3 bases; bases outside gene matches: 4. The CDR3 consists of 14 residues.

This clone was picked up one time. The chain couples TRBV2 to TRBJ1-2, with D possibly matching TRBD1 (5 bases). Deletions cut 1 base from V and 8 bases from J, with 8 bases between. CDR3 length: 12 residues. Germline lookup yields CDR1 SNHLY and CDR2 FYNNEI. CDR3 residues: CASSEGGKGYTF. The CDR3 nucleotides are TGTGCCAGCAGTGAAGGGGGGAAGGGCTACACCTTC.

V gene TRBV18 combines with J gene TRBJ1-2; possibly TRBD1 for D (6 bases). Germline CDR1 reads KGHSH; CDR2 reads LQKENI. CDR3 length equals 15 residues. The V end lost 4 bases, the J end lost 4 bases, and 16 bases lay between the germline ends. DNA of the CDR3: TGTGCCAGCTCACGACAAGGACAGTGGCCCTATGGCTACACCTTC. Its protein is CASSRQGQWPYGYTF.

This rearrangement joins TRBV11-2 to TRBJ2-7, with 7 bases identical to TRBD1. Per the germline V gene, CDR1 is SGHAT and CDR2 is FQNNGV. The CDR3 spans 16 residues. With 3 bases clipped from V and 7 bases from J, the junction kept 15 bases outside the gene matches. CDR3 in DNA: TGTGCCAGCAGCTTGGCCAATTCGGGACAGCGGAGTGAGCAGTACTTC. Translated, it gives CASSLANSGQRSEQYF. Together with reference TRBV11-2 and TRBJ2-7, the CDR3 gives the full variable domain: EAGVAQSPRYKIIEKRQSVAFWCNPISGHATLYWYQQILGQGPKLLIQFQNNGVVDDSQLPKDRFSAERLKGVDSTLKIQPAKLEDSAVYLCASSLANSGQRSEQYFGPGTRLTVT.

This chain joins TRBV11-2 and TRBJ2-2, with D hard to call. CDR1 and CDR2 (germline): SGHAT, FQNNGV. The CDR3 length is 15 residues. The V and J ends lost 1 base and 2 bases respectively, with 8 bases between them. CDR3 loop: CASSLVQINTGELFF. CDR3 DNA sequence: TGTGCCAGCAGCTTAGTACAGATTAACACCGGGGAGCTGTTTTTT.

The V and J genes are TRBV5-1 and TRBJ1-5; perhaps TRBD1 as D (5 bases). The CDR3 extends over 16 amino acids. Trimming took off 0 bases at V and 2 bases at J, with 12 bases between the two ends. Germline CDR1 and CDR2: SGHRS and YFSETQ. DNA of the CDR3: TGCGCCAGCAGCTTGGGTGGGGGAGACGGCAATCAGCCCCAGCATTTT. Translated, it gives CASSLGGGDGNQPQHF.

V and J are TRBV10-3 and TRBJ2-7; D unresolved. The V gene lost 4 bases and the J gene lost 3 bases, with 7 bases spanning the gap. The CDR3 loop spans 12 amino acids. Per germline, CDR1 ENHRY and CDR2 SYGVKD. This CDR3 is CAISVNYYEQYF. CDR3 sequence (DNA): TGTGCCATCAGTGTAAATTACTACGAGCAGTACTTC.

The genes are TRBV6-5 and TRBJ2-6; D remains unclear. Germline V gene sequence: CDR1 MNHEY, CDR2 SVGAGI. The V and J ends lost 3 bases and 4 bases respectively, with 13 bases between them. The CDR3 runs 16 residues. The CDR3 region is CASSYSWATGANVLTF. The CDR3 DNA reads TGTGCCAGCAGTTATTCTTGGGCTACAGGGGCCAACGTCCTGACTTTC.

V gene TRBV15 combines with J gene TRBJ1-4, with 7 bases matching TRBD1. J gave up 0 bases and V 5 bases, and 9 bases lay outside the gene matches. This CDR3 has 17 residues. Germline V CDR1 and CDR2: LNHNV, YYDKDF (reference sequence). The CDR3 protein is CATSPLGQAATNEKLFF. CDR3 coding DNA: TGTGCCACCAGCCCTTTAGGACAGGCGGCAACTAATGAAAAACTGTTTTTT.

This clone was counted once. This chain connects TRBV5-1 to TRBJ2-1, with 9 bases identical to TRBD2. Germline V gene data show CDR1 as SGHRS and CDR2 as YFSETQ. With V trimmed by 0 bases and J by 6 bases, 7 bases remained unmatched. The CDR3 runs 16 residues. The CDR3 spells CASSLETAGGSNEQFF. CDR3 DNA sequence: TGCGCCAGCAGCTTGGAAACAGCGGGGGGAAGCAATGAGCAGTTCTTC.

The V call is TRBV6-1, the J call TRBJ2-6; D unresolved. V lost 6 bases to trimming and J lost 2 bases, with 11 bases between them. This CDR3 is built from 15 residues. Germline assignment: CDR1 MNHNS and CDR2 SASEGT. In nucleotides, the CDR3 is TGTGCCAGCAGATGGGTATTGGCTGGGGCCAACGTCCTGACTTTC. Protein sequence: CASRWVLAGANVLTF.

V gene TRBV4-1 combines with J gene TRBJ2-5; D is ambiguous. Germline CDR1 is MGHRA and CDR2 is YSYEKL. The V gene lost 3 bases and the J gene lost 2 bases, with 10 bases spanning the gap. The CDR3 has 14 amino acids. Here the CDR3 DNA reads TGCGCCAGCAGCCACGGGCGGTCTCAAGAGACCCAGTACTTC. Translated: CASSHGRSQETQYF.

The chain recombines TRBV27 with TRBJ2-7; D possibly corresponds to TRBD1 (5 bases). Germline V gene lookup returns CDR1 MNHEY and CDR2 SMNVEV (reference sequence). The ends were cut back, 6 bases at V and 7 bases at J, with 16 bases in the middle. The CDR3 is 13 residues long. CDR3 DNA sequence: TGTGCCAGCAGAGTTCAGGGCGCTCGAGAGCAGTACTTC. Translation: CASRVQGAREQYF.